This T cell receptor (beta chain) was profiled in a study of blood T cell repertoires in COVID-19. For the study at large: Specimens from acute and convalescent COVID-19 originated in the United States, Italy and Spain.

Authors' analysis steps: How many nucleated cells were present was estimated from reference gene primer amplification. Repertoires were generated with immunoSEQ multiplex PCR, while TCRdb's copy carries only in-frame clones and drops some. The DNA was the basis for D and trimming; V, J and clone size are from that table. The table records under 200,000 clones, 70% to 80% of them present only once. In germline, CDR1 is SGHDN, CDR2 FVKESK. V dropped 0 bases and J dropped 10 bases, with 13 bases sitting between them. This CDR3 has 14 residues. The sequenced sample was peripheral blood. The TCR originated in a woman aged 60-75 years with COVID-19, enrolled during active disease. The V and J genes are TRBV14 and TRBJ2-1, with a weak D call TRBD1 (5 bases). The CDR3 DNA reads as TGTGCCAGCAGCCAAGAACTGCAGGGCAGGGAGCAGTTCTTC. Translated, it gives CASSQELQGREQFF.